This T cell receptor (beta chain) was sequenced for a study of T-cell reconstitution after alpha-beta-depleted transplantation in children. This clonotype has ten or more counts. Library preparation (for TCRbeta) was performed with unique molecular identifiers. TCRdb fed the PCR reads into MiXCR, producing one record per CDR3 protein. The data hold 70,000 to 95,000 distinct CDR3 sequences, with 9% to 15% observed a single time. Germline V gene data show CDR1 as SQVTM and CDR2 as ANQGSEA. V lost 0 bases, J lost 2 bases, and 0 bases stayed unmatched. The CDR3 is 14 amino acids. The sequences come from PBMCs from the stem cell graft donor, collected from the stem cell graft. The TCR originated in a human donor who donated a stem cell graft to a child with inherited bone marrow failure. This chain uses TRBV29-1 with TRBJ1-5; 8 nucleotides match TRBD1. The CDR3 sequence: CSVEETGGNQPQHF. DNA of the CDR3: TGCAGCGTTGAAGAGACAGGGGGCAATCAGCCCCAGCATTTT.